Listed here is a single T cell receptor (beta chain). Its antigen is not identified. This specimen comes from a study of T cell responses to AZD1222 COVID-19 vaccine. Study summary: The analysis combined second doses at about 4 or about 12 weeks. Study results and limitations: Baseline testing showed seropositivity in only a handful of AZD1222 recipients. Repertoire sampling occurred only after the peak T cell response. Clonal diversity was possibly underestimated; the donors were predominantly white British and more often female.

Measured with immunoSEQ multiplex PCR; TCRdb has only the in-frame clones, and not every one. Of tens of thousands of clones in the sample, roughly four fifths were seen once. The CDR3 contains 14 residues. Looked up from germline, CDR1 is SGHTA and CDR2 is FQGNSA. V was clipped by 4 bases and J by 0 bases, with 6 bases between them. The TCR originated in an adult in good health. The sequencing used peripheral blood, collected on day 0 of AZD1222 vaccination. The rearrangement joins TRBV7-2 to TRBJ2-2; D not resolved. This CDR3 reads CASSSEPNTGELFF. CDR3 sequence (DNA): TGTGCCAGCAGCTCGGAACCGAACACCGGGGAGCTGTTTTTT.